Below, 3 T cell receptor beta chains from the same sample are listed, as sequenced in a study of blood T cells in healthy people across ages. A second roughly 6 to 12 cycle PCR used barcoded and J-beta primers. TCRdb recomputed calls from the 5' RACE reads with MiXCR, one row per CDR3 protein. The data contain some 750,000 distinct CDR3 sequences, about a fifth of them singletons. The sequenced sample consisted of blood. These receptors were collected from a man between 65 and 85 years old in good health.

This chain uses TRBV6-5 with TRBJ1-5, with D unclear. Germline CDR1 reads MNHEY; CDR2 reads SVGAGI. This CDR3 comprises 15 residues. The V end was cut by 5 bases, the J end by 0 bases, with 11 bases between. CDR3 region: CASSRMAYSNQPQHF. CDR3 nucleotide sequence: TGTGCCAGCAGTCGAATGGCGTATAGCAATCAGCCCCAGCATTTT.

This clonotype was seen a handful of times. The V and J genes are TRBV14 and TRBJ1-1, with no clear D. This CDR3 has 12 amino acids. V was trimmed by 2 bases and J by 3 bases, leaving 4 bases between them. From germline, CDR1 is SGHDN and CDR2 FVKESK. The CDR3 DNA sequence: TGTGCCAGCAGCCAACAGCACACTGAAGCTTTCTTT. This encodes CASSQQHTEAFF.

This clonotype has a handful of counts. The V and J genes are TRBV20-1 and TRBJ2-3, with 7 bases identical to TRBD2. V dropped 5 bases and J dropped 7; count of bases not matched to a gene: 12. Germline-derived CDR1 and CDR2 are DFQATT and SNEGSKA (reference sequence). The CDR3 is 14 amino acids. CDR3 protein: CSAPPGLSSNTQYF. CDR3 DNA: TGCAGTGCTCCACCGGGACTATCCTCGAATACGCAGTATTTT.